Included here is one T cell receptor beta chain sequence, with context. The CDR3 spans 15 residues. V was shortened by 2 bases and J by 9 bases, with 18 bases between the two germline ends. CDR1 is SGHNT and CDR2 is YYREEE in the germline V gene (reference sequence). The data belong to a study of blood T cell repertoires in COVID-19. Background on the study: Sites in the United States, Italy and Spain provided acute and convalescent COVID-19 samples. T cells, B-cell-depleted T cells, or PBMCs provided the cDNA or gDNA that served as material.

TCRdb keeps only in-frame clones here, not all; method: immunoSEQ multiplex PCR. In the table there are 110,000 or so clones, about 75% of which are singletons. This sequence joins TRBV5-4 and TRBJ2-1, with a weak D call TRBD2 (5 bases). This TCR was recovered from a woman in her sixties or seventies with acute or convalescent COVID-19. The sample consisted of peripheral blood. CDR3 DNA sequence: TGTGCCAGCAGCTTACCCGGGATGCCCGCTGTTGAGCAGTTCTTC. This translates into CASSLPGMPAVEQFF.